The 13 T cell receptor beta chains reported below all come from one sample, sequenced in a study of blood T cells in healthy people across ages. A second PCR, run for about 6 to 12 cycles, used a sample-barcoded 5' primer plus a J-beta primer mix. TCRdb processed the 5' RACE reads anew with MiXCR; each CDR3 protein has one entry. The sample records around 1.7 million distinct CDR3 sequences, 28% being singletons. The sample taken for sequencing was blood. Receptors were obtained from a woman younger than 45 in good health.

This clonotype was picked up many times. This chain joins TRBV5-6 and TRBJ1-2; 8 bases fit TRBD1. Germline CDR1 reads SGHDT; CDR2 reads YYEEEE. The V and J ends lost 4 bases and 8 bases, in that order; junction bases with no gene match: 7. The CDR3 length is 13 residues. CDR3 DNA: TGTGCCAGCAGCGGCAGGGGGCGCAGGGGCTACACCTTC. Translated, it gives CASSGRGRRGYTF.

A few counts support this clonotype. The genes are TRBV7-2 and TRBJ1-3; possibly TRBD1 for D (5 bases). The CDR3 loop spans 18 amino acids. Germline V lookup: CDR1 SGHTA, CDR2 FQGNSA. V dropped 2 bases and J dropped 0 bases, with 17 bases sitting between them. The CDR3 DNA reads as TGTGCCAGCAGCTTACAGCTCAGGGACTCCAACTCTGGAAACACCATATATTTT. Protein: CASSLQLRDSNSGNTIYF.

The genes are TRBV7-3 and TRBJ1-2; 10 nucleotides match TRBD1. The CDR3 contains 13 residues. Germline-derived CDR1 and CDR2 are SGHTA and FQGTGA. The V gene end was trimmed by 5 bases and the J gene end by 7 bases; junction bases not matched to a gene: 4. The CDR3 loop reads CASSDRDRGGYTF. The CDR3 bases are TGTGCCAGCAGCGACAGGGACAGGGGTGGCTACACCTTC.

There are a few counts of this clonotype. The chain links TRBV9 to TRBJ2-7; either TRBD1 or TRBD2 may fit D (6 bases each). The germline V gene has CDR1 SGDLS and CDR2 YYNGEE. Trimming cost V 0 bases and J 2 bases, with 9 bases left between them. This CDR3 region has 14 residues. In DNA, the CDR3 is TGTGCCAGCAGCGTAGGGGGGGACACCTACGAGCAGTACTTC. Protein: CASSVGGDTYEQYF.

The V gene is TRBV6-1, the J gene TRBJ2-3; perhaps TRBD1 as D (6 bases). Trimming left V 7 bases short and J 2 bases short, with 16 bases between. CDR1 and CDR2 from the germline V gene are MNHNS and SASEGT. This CDR3 has 15 amino acids. The CDR3 is CASTPGDSSTDTQYF. CDR3 DNA sequence: TGTGCCAGCACTCCAGGGGATTCTTCCACAGATACGCAGTATTTT.

This clonotype came up many times. The chain combines TRBV12-3 or TRBV12-4 with TRBJ1-6, with D hard to call. The V gene lost 7 bases and the J gene lost 5 bases, with 6 bases spanning the gap. CDR3 size: 12 residues. The DNA of the CDR3 is TGTGCCAGCACCGCTGATAATTCACCCCTCCACTTT. The encoded protein is CASTADNSPLHF.

The gene calls are TRBV5-1 and TRBJ2-3; 8 positions agree with TRBD1. The CDR3 covers 15 residues. From germline, CDR1 is SGHRS and CDR2 YFSETQ. The junction had 9 bases not matched to a gene; V was cut back by 5 bases and J by 4 bases. CDR3 region: CASSPGQGGPDTQYF. CDR3 in DNA: TGCGCCAGCAGTCCAGGACAGGGAGGACCAGATACGCAGTATTTT.

The genes are TRBV20-1 and TRBJ1-1; 7 nucleotides align to TRBD1. This CDR3 comprises 12 residues. Germline V lookup: CDR1 DFQATT, CDR2 SNEGSKA (reference sequence). Trimming removed 6 bases from V and 3 bases from J; junction bases left unmatched: 4. The CDR3 region is CSARQGYTEAFF. The CDR3 nucleotides read TGCAGTGCGAGACAGGGTTACACTGAAGCTTTCTTT.

As regards this clonotype: A junction boundary mismatches the germline segment, possibly from a read error. The chain combines TRBV24-1 with TRBJ2-3; 9 positions match TRBD2. This CDR3 is built from 17 residues. CDR1 and CDR2 from the germline V gene are KGHDR and SFDVKD. The CDR3 protein is CATSDRSTSGRRDTQYF. In DNA, the CDR3 is TGTGCTACCAGTGACCGATCGACTAGCGGCCGGAGGGATACGCAGTATTTT.

This rearrangement joins TRBV5-1 to TRBJ1-1; D gene unclear. Trimming left V 4 bases short and J 0 bases short, with 13 bases between. The CDR3 loop spans 15 amino acids. Germline assignment: CDR1 SGHRS and CDR2 YFSETQ. The DNA of the CDR3 is TGCGCCAGCAGCGCGGGCGGAAACTTGAACACTGAAGCTTTCTTT. This codes for CASSAGGNLNTEAFF.

This clonotype came up a few times. The gene calls are TRBV6-5 and TRBJ2-7; D might be TRBD2 (6 bases). Germline CDR1 is MNHEY and CDR2 is SVGAGI. The CDR3 covers 14 residues. V lost 6 bases and J lost 2, with 14 bases in between. In nucleotides, the CDR3 is TGTGCCAGCAGACTTGATCCGGGGGCCTACGAGCAGTACTTC. Translated: CASRLDPGAYEQYF.

With regard to this clonotype: This may arise from a read error, as a much more abundant clone is one base away. This chain joins TRBV12-3 or TRBV12-4 and TRBJ2-1, with no clear D. The J call could be wrong; TRBJ2-7 is a better fit for the DNA end. CDR3 length: 13 amino acids. The CDR3 coding sequence is TGTGCCAGCAGTTTACTCGGGTACAATGAGCAGTACTTC. Its translation: CASSLLGYNEQYF.

The chain has TRBV9 and TRBJ2-1; 7 positions match TRBD2. V lost 0 bases, J lost 5 bases, and 2 bases stayed unmatched. Per the germline V gene, CDR1 is SGDLS and CDR2 is YYNGEE. The CDR3 length is 14 residues. The CDR3: CASSVGAGDNEQFF. The CDR3 region has the DNA TGTGCCAGCAGCGTAGGCGCGGGGGACAATGAGCAGTTCTTC.